Listed below are T cell receptor beta chains from one sample, sequenced in a study of ipilimumab plus nivolumab after autologous stem cell transplantation. The method was immunoSEQ multiplex PCR; TCRdb's version includes in-frame clones alone and lacks a portion of them. This sample has some 46,000 clones; around nine tenths occur once, and the top ten carry nearly 0.9%. The source material was PBMCs, sampled in a trial of ipilimumab plus nivolumab as post-transplant consolidation. The receptors come from a male donor with multiple myeloma. Each CDR3 is given with its conserved first and last residue. D genes are given only for firm matches. A row's size may be missing; if present it is once, few, many or a size class.

cdr3_length,j_call,v_call,d_call,clone_size,cdr3_nt,cdr3_aa
16,TRBJ1-4,TRBV6-5,NA,NA,TGTGCCAGCAGTTACAATCTTCCCCGTCGGGGTGAAAAACTGTTTTTT,CASSYNLPRRGEKLFF
14,TRBJ2-7,TRBV9,TRBD1,NA,TGTGCCAGCAGCGCCCGACAGGGCACCTACGAGCAGTACTTC,CASSARQGTYEQYF
14,TRBJ1-6,TRBV4-1,TRBD1,NA,TGCGCCAGCAGCCAATACAGGGGTGATTCACCCCTCCACTTT,CASSQYRGDSPLHF
15,TRBJ1-1,TRBV6-6,NA,NA,TGTGCCAGCAGTTACTCGCCGAGGCGGGACACTGAAGCTTTCTTT,CASSYSPRRDTEAFF
13,TRBJ2-7,TRBV10-3,NA,once,TGTGCCATCAGTGGCGGGGTTTCCTACGAGCAGTACTTC,CAISGGVSYEQYF
12,TRBJ1-1,TRBV29-1,NA,NA,TGCAGCACCTGGAGGGCGAACACTGAAGCTTTCTTT,CSTWRANTEAFF
17,TRBJ2-3,TRBV7-9,NA,once,TGTGCCAGCAGCAAGTGGGTGTCAGTAAGAATGACAGATACGCAGTATTTT,CASSKWVSVRMTDTQYF
15,TRBJ1-4,TRBV7-9,NA,NA,TGTGCCAGCAGCTTAGGGCAGGCCAAAAATGAAAAACTGTTTTTT,CASSLGQAKNEKLFF
15,TRBJ2-7,TRBV28,TRBD2,NA,TGTGCCAGCGGAAGTAGCGGGAGTAACCGGTACGAGCAGTACTTC,CASGSSGSNRYEQYF
17,TRBJ2-6,TRBV19,NA,NA,TGTGCCAGTAGTATAGATGCGCAAAACTCTGGGGCCAACGTCCTGACTTTC,CASSIDAQNSGANVLTF
16,TRBJ1-1,TRBV19,NA,NA,TGTGCCAGTAGTACCTGGGTCCCACTCCCCAACACTGAAGCTTTCTTT,CASSTWVPLPNTEAFF
15,TRBJ2-7,TRBV19,NA,once,TGTGCCAGTAGTATAGTTGGGGGTGGATCCTACGAGCAGTACTTC,CASSIVGGGSYEQYF
16,TRBJ1-1,TRBV19,NA,NA,TGTGCCAGTAGTATAGATCTGGGCGGGGCAAACACTGAAGCTTTCTTT,CASSIDLGGANTEAFF
16,TRBJ2-5,TRBV4-1,NA,NA,TGCGCCAGCAGCCAAGATGACTTCGTAGAACAGGAGACCCAGTACTTC,CASSQDDFVEQETQYF